One sample yielded the 14 T cell receptor beta chains listed below, sequenced in a study of Graves' ophthalmopathy and Graves' hyperthyroidism. Amplification of the TCR beta CDR3 regions used RNA transcripts (as template). HTBI-primed RT-PCR formed the first round, and a multiplex PCR formed the second. TCRdb re-derived calls from the multiplex PCR reads in MiXCR, one entry per CDR3 protein. The repertoire holds about 740,000 distinct CDR3 sequences, approximately 40% seen once, with 44% in the top ten. Sequencing used peripheral blood. These receptors all stem from an adult man with Graves' ophthalmopathy.

This clonotype appeared a few times. The chain employs TRBV20-1 and TRBJ2-7; D uncertain. V was clipped by 3 bases and J by 3 bases, with 12 bases between them. CDR1 and CDR2 from the germline V gene are DFQATT and SNEGSKA (reference sequence). This CDR3 is built from 13 residues. CDR3 in amino acids: CSASSTTVYEQYF. CDR3 nucleotide sequence: TGCAGTGCTAGTTCCACTACCGTCTACGAGCAGTACTTC.

This clonotype was seen a handful of times. J is TRBJ2-5 and V is TRBV20-1; TRBD1 or TRBD2 may be the D gene (6 bases each). Germline lookup yields CDR1 DFQATT and CDR2 SNEGSKA (reference sequence). With 6 bases removed from V and 4 bases from J, the gap between germline ends came to 21 bases. This CDR3 has 15 residues. The CDR3 region has the DNA TGCAGTGCCAGCTCACCGTTACAGGGAGGAGAGACCCAGTACTTC. Its translation is CSASSPLQGGETQYF.

This clonotype was counted a few times. The V call is TRBV7-9, the J call TRBJ1-4, with a tentative D call TRBD1 (6 bases). The CDR3 extends over 16 amino acids. Germline V lookup: CDR1 SEHNR, CDR2 FQNEAQ (reference sequence). V shed 6 bases and J shed 2 bases, with 16 bases lying between them. The CDR3 is CASRPNRDYTNEKLFF. In DNA, the CDR3 is TGTGCCAGCAGGCCCAACAGGGACTACACTAATGAAAAACTGTTTTTT. Drawing the rest from reference TRBV7-9 and TRBJ1-4, the complete variable domain is DTGVSQNPRHKITKRGQNVTFRCDPISEHNRLYWYRQTLGQGPEFLTYFQNEAQLEKSRLLSDRFSAERPKGSFSTLEIQRTEQGDSAMYLCASRPNRDYTNEKLFFGSGTQLSVL.

For this clonotype: At one boundary the junction diverges from the germline segment, which might be a read error. The chain carries TRBV7-9 and TRBJ1-4; 7 nucleotides agree with TRBD1. CDR1 and CDR2 from the germline V gene are SEHNR and FQNEAQ (reference sequence). This CDR3 has 15 amino acids. CDR3 region: CASSPGTATNEKLVF. The CDR3 region has the DNA TGTGCCAGCAGTCCCGGGACAGCAACTAATGAAAAACTGGTTTTT.

Points on this clonotype: Sequence at one end of the junction differs from germline and may be a read error. This chain joins TRBV20-1 and TRBJ2-2, with TRBD2 matching 8 bases. The CDR3 sequence is 15 residues long. Germline values: CDR1 DFQATT, CDR2 SNEGSKA (reference sequence). CDR3 in amino acids: CNASPGTRSTGELFF. The DNA for the CDR3 is TGCAATGCTAGCCCAGGGACTAGAAGCACCGGGGAGCTGTTTTTT.

The J gene is TRBJ2-3, the V gene TRBV2; tentative D call: TRBD1 (6 bases). Germline V CDR1 and CDR2: SNHLY, FYNNEI. The CDR3 is made up of 15 amino acids. Trimming took off 6 bases at V and 1 base at J, with 14 bases between the two ends. The CDR3 is CASRRTVRGTDTQYF. The CDR3 DNA follows: TGTGCCAGCAGGCGGACAGTGAGGGGCACAGATACGCAGTATTTT.

This clonotype was counted only a few times. The chain employs TRBV20-1 and TRBJ1-1, with a tentative D call TRBD1 (5 bases). Germline V CDR1 and CDR2: DFQATT, SNEGSKA (reference sequence). Between the trimmed V and J ends, which lost 6 bases and 4 bases, there was a span of 18 bases. This CDR3 region has 14 residues. CDR3 nucleotides: TGCAGTGCCCCCCCCCCAGGGTTGAGCACTGAAGCTTTCTTT. It codes for CSAPPPGLSTEAFF.

This chain links TRBV2 with TRBJ2-1, with a possible D match to TRBD2 (6 bases). The CDR3 is 14 amino acids. Germline V gene data show CDR1 as SNHLY and CDR2 as FYNNEI. V shed 6 bases and J shed 3 bases, with 12 bases lying between them. The CDR3 nucleotides read TGTGCCAGCAGAATGGGACTGTTCTACAATGAGCAGTTCTTC. Its translation: CASRMGLFYNEQFF.

This chain links TRBV20-1 with TRBJ2-5; 14 bases match TRBD2. The CDR3 runs to 17 residues. CDR1 and CDR2 from the germline V gene are DFQATT and SNEGSKA (reference sequence). V lost 6 bases to trimming and J lost 2 bases; unmatched junction nucleotides: 11. The CDR3 loop is CSARTSGGPVTQETQYF. The CDR3 DNA reads TGCAGTGCCCGGACTAGCGGGGGGCCCGTAACTCAAGAGACCCAGTACTTC.

The rearrangement links TRBV19 to TRBJ2-6; perhaps TRBD2 as D (7 bases). The V end was cut by 10 bases, the J end by 0 bases, with 16 bases between. Per the germline V gene, CDR1 is LNHDA and CDR2 is SQIVND (reference sequence). This CDR3 comprises 16 residues. CDR3: CATRRGGSSGANVLTF. The CDR3 nucleotides are TGTGCCACCCGAAGGGGGGGATCCTCTGGGGCCAACGTCCTGACTTTC.

Concerning this clonotype: A single base separates this from a much larger clone, so it may be a read error. J is TRBJ1-2 and V is TRBV29-1; 10 nucleotides align to TRBD1. The germline CDR1 and CDR2 sequences are SQVTM and ANQGSEA. The CDR3 is 13 amino acids. The CDR3 nucleotides read TGCAGCGTTGGGGGACAGGGGAACTATGACTACACCTTC. Its translation is CSVGGQGNYDYTF. The whole variable domain, filled in from reference TRBV29-1 and TRBJ1-2, reads SAVISQKPSRDICQRGTSLTIQCQVDSQVTMMFWYRQQPGQSLTLIATANQGSEATYESGFVIDKFPISRPNLTFSTLTVSNMSPEDSSIYLCSVGGQGNYDYTFGSGTRLTVV.

This clonotype was picked up many times. The chain employs TRBV2 and TRBJ1-2; 7 nucleotides agree with TRBD1. This CDR3 is 14 amino acids long. The V segment lost 5 bases and the J segment 8 bases; nucleotides outside the gene matches: 11. Per germline, CDR1 SNHLY and CDR2 FYNNEI. As DNA, the CDR3 is TGTGCCAGCAGTCCTCTAGGACAGGAGCGCGGCTACACCTTC. This gives the protein CASSPLGQERGYTF.

The chain couples TRBV2 to TRBJ1-6; 11 bases align to TRBD1. The CDR3 sequence is 14 residues long. Germline assignment: CDR1 SNHLY and CDR2 FYNNEI. The J segment lost 13 bases and the V segment lost 2 bases, leaving 4 bases of the junction unmatched. The CDR3 loop is CASSEWDRGFPLHF. The CDR3 region has the DNA TGTGCCAGCAGTGAATGGGACAGGGGGTTTCCCCTCCACTTT.

The rearrangement joins TRBV15 to TRBJ2-2; 7 nucleotides agree with TRBD1. CDR1 and CDR2 from the germline V gene are LNHNV and YYDKDF (reference sequence). V shed 9 bases and J 3 bases; nucleotides not matched to a gene: 4. The CDR3 spans 13 residues. The CDR3: CATKTGYTGELFF. The DNA for the CDR3 is TGTGCCACTAAGACAGGGTACACCGGGGAGCTGTTTTTT.